This T cell receptor (delta chain) was retrieved from a study of γδ T cells in repeated Plasmodium falciparum infection (dated by TCRdb to about 2021). For context, the study as a whole: In the natural-infection arm, Malian children exposed to intense seasonal malaria transmission were enrolled and compared against age and gender matched Australian children. Several malaria-naive U.S. adults underwent four controlled human malaria infections by bites from P. falciparum NF54-infected Anopheles stephensi mosquitoes over approximately 600 days. Samples from controlled-infection subjects were taken at baseline, right before selected infections, and 21 days after each infection. The study examined how repeated Plasmodium falciparum infection shapes the human gammadelta T cell repertoire, using natural infection in Mali and controlled human malaria infection. Malian gammadelta TCR repertoires were analysed cross-sectionally during no-transmission periods and were analysed longitudinally across acute febrile malaria episodes. The paper's findings and limits, for the study overall: Vgamma9/Vdelta2+ TCR repertoires kept a highly stable polyclonal repertoire across time and infection, and many TCRgamma sequences overlapped between individuals. Compared with Australian children, Malian children appeared to have Vdelta2-negative gammadelta TCR repertoires that were more clonally expanded, less diverse and less shared. In Vdelta2-negative, largely Vdelta1+, gammadelta TCR repertoires, repeated controlled infections appeared to drive waves of new clonotype selection. Analysis of inter-individual variability in gammadelta T cell responses was limited by the small size of the controlled-infection cohort. The Malian cohort was drawn from a small rural village made up mostly of one ethnic group, which limits generalizability.

Receptor amplification or capture employed multiplex PCR. Sequencing used an Illumina MiSeq. Both TCR gamma (TRG) and TCR delta (TRD) chains were sequenced from each sorted gammadelta T cell sample. On the authors' methods: Repertoire analyses included clonotype tree plots, accumulated frequency of the top 20 clonotypes, diversity index (DI) and D75 metrics. TCRdb reran clone calling on the public reads with CATT; rows sharing one DNA sequence were then combined. The V and J calls and clone size are TCRdb's, not the authors'. This sample has about 57,000 delta-chain clones in its table, and about 1.5% of those were observed once. Around 16% of the sample rests with the top ten. This clone was detected ten times or more. Its antigen remains unidentified. Only one base separates this from a far larger clonotype, so it likely reflects a read error. Vgamma9/Vdelta2+ and Vdelta2-negative gammadelta T cell populations were flow-sorted from peripheral blood mononuclear cells for bulk TCR repertoire analysis.

The CDR3 measures 14 amino acids from cysteine to phenylalanine. The sequence is cut down to CDR3 DNA, 42 bases in frame from base 1. CDR1 GEAIGNYY and CDR2 EKD are derived from the germline V gene. Sequenced: gamma-delta T cells from blood. The V gene is listed as TRDV2; no J gene was called; the table's TRDD3 call for D was not verified on the DNA. The source is a pool of human donors (malaria-infected and uninfected, not separated). The bases are TGTGCCTGTGACACCCCGACTGGGGGATATAAGCTCATCTTT. This is translated as CACDTPTGGYKLIF.